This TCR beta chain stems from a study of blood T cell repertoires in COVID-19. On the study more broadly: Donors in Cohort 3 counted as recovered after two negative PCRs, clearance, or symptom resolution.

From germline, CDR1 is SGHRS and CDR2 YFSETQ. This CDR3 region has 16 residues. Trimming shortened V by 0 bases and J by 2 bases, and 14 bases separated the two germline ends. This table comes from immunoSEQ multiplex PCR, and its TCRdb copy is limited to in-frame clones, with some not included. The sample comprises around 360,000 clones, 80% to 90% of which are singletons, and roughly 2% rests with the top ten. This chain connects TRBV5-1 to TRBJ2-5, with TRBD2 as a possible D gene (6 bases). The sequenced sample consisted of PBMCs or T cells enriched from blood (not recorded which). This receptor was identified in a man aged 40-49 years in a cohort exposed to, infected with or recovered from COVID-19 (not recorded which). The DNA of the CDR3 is TGCGCCAGCAGCTTGGTGGAGGGTATTGTGCAAGAGACCCAGTACTTC. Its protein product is CASSLVEGIVQETQYF.